This T cell receptor beta chain came from a study of blood T cell repertoires in COVID-19. Study-wide background: In each case, the material was cDNA or gDNA derived from T cells, B-cell-depleted T cells, or PBMCs.

Clones were sequenced by immunoSEQ multiplex PCR, and TCRdb holds only the in-frame ones, with some missing. The sample has about 280,000 clones; approximately 88% are singletons. The CDR3 extends over 13 amino acids. V was shortened by 2 bases and J by 8 bases, with 10 bases between the two germline ends. The germline V gene has CDR1 SNHLY and CDR2 FYNNEI. The TCR comes from a man between 18 and 29 years old with active or convalescent COVID-19. The chain couples TRBV2 to TRBJ2-4; a possible D gene is TRBD1 (5 bases). Material: peripheral blood. CDR3 in amino acids: CASSEIGVDIQYF. The DNA for the CDR3 is TGTGCCAGCAGTGAAATAGGGGTGGACATTCAGTACTTC.